The sequence of this T cell receptor (beta chain) was determined in a study of blood T cell repertoires in COVID-19. Study-level information: Donors in the United States, Italy and Spain gave samples during acute or convalescent COVID-19.

CDR3 length: 15 amino acids. Trimming shortened V by 6 bases and J by 4 bases, and 15 bases separated the two germline ends. CDR1 and CDR2 (germline): KGHDR, SFDVKD. In the original workflow: Amplification of reference gene primers was used by the study to estimate nucleated cell counts. Profiled with immunoSEQ multiplex PCR; TCRdb holds only in-frame clones, not every one. V, J and clone size are those of that table, while D and trimming were read from the DNA. Of some 120,000 clones in the sample, approximately 80% were seen once. This clone was found once. The sample consisted of peripheral blood. This TCR was sampled from a man in his sixties or seventies with active or convalescent COVID-19. This sequence joins TRBV24-1 and TRBJ2-1, with D perhaps TRBD1 (5 bases). The CDR3 protein is CATSPRGFSYNEQFF. The CDR3 nucleotides are TGTGCCACCAGTCCAAGGGGTTTCTCTTACAATGAGCAGTTCTTC.